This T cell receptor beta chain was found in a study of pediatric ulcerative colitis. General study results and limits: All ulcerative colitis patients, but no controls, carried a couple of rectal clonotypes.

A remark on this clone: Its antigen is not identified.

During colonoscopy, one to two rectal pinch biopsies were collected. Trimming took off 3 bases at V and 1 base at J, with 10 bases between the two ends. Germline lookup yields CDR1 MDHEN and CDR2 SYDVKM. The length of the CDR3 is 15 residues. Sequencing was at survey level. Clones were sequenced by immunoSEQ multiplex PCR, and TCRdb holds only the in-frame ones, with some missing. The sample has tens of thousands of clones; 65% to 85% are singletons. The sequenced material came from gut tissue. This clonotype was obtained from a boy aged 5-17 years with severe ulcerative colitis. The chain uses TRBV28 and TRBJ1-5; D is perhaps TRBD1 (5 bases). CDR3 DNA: TGTGCCAGCAGTTTTTGGGGGGACAGCAATCAGCCCCAGCATTTT. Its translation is CASSFWGDSNQPQHF.